These 30 T cell receptor beta chains originate from one sample sequenced in a study of T cell changes during pregnancy in multiple sclerosis (dated by TCRdb to between 2018 and 2020). Library preparation used the immunoSEQ multiplex PCR assay. The clones in this table, taken by TCRdb from immuneACCESS, are in-frame only. Not every clone is retained; where verified, under half of the shortfall comes from an unresolved V gene, and the cause of the rest is unknown. This sample is represented by around 73,000 clones; roughly 92% of them were singletons. 2.8% of the sample comes from the top ten. Sequenced here: peripheral blood, sampled in the third trimester of pregnancy. All receptors come from a female donor in good health, enrolled as a control in a pregnancy study.

This chain joins TRBV19 and TRBJ1-2; 9 bases agree with TRBD1. The CDR3 spans 15 residues. Germline V gene data show CDR1 as LNHDA and CDR2 as SQIVND (reference sequence). Trimming cost V 3 bases and J 4 bases; bases outside gene matches: 6. CDR3 in DNA: TGTGCCAGTAGTATTCGACAGGGGGGACCCTATGGCTACACCTTC. Protein: CASSIRQGGPYGYTF.

In DNA, the CDR3 is TGTGCCATCAGTGATCGCAGGGGAGATGTCGGGGAGCTGTTTTTT. This translates into CAISDRRGDVGELFF. This sequence joins TRBV10-3 and TRBJ2-2, with D maybe TRBD1 (6 bases). Germline V gives CDR1 ENHRY, CDR2 SYGVKD. CDR3 length equals 15 residues. With 3 bases removed from V and 7 bases from J, the gap between germline ends came to 15 bases.

This clone was seen only once. J is TRBJ2-3 and V is TRBV9, with a tentative D call TRBD2 (5 bases). Germline V gene sequence: CDR1 SGDLS, CDR2 YYNGEE. The V end lost 1 base, the J end lost 2 bases, and 8 bases lay between the germline ends. This CDR3 is built from 14 residues. As DNA, the CDR3 is TGTGCCAGCAGCGTAAGCGGAACCACAGATACGCAGTATTTT. Residues: CASSVSGTTDTQYF.

This clone was picked up a small number of times. The chain employs TRBV6-5 and TRBJ1-5, with a weak D call TRBD1 (5 bases). From germline, CDR1 is MNHEY and CDR2 SVGAGI. The CDR3 totals 15 residues. The V end was cut by 6 bases, the J end by 0 bases, with 12 bases between. This CDR3 is CASRPAGISNQPQHF. The CDR3 DNA reads TGTGCCAGCAGACCCGCAGGGATTAGCAATCAGCCCCAGCATTTT.

The V call is TRBV11-2, the J call TRBJ1-3; D remains ambiguous. CDR1 and CDR2 (germline): SGHAT, FQNNGV. V was trimmed by 5 bases and J by 1 base, leaving 9 bases between them. This CDR3 is built from 14 residues. The CDR3 region has the DNA TGTGCCAGCAGCCTACAGTCGTCTGGAAACACCATATATTTT. It yields the protein CASSLQSSGNTIYF.

J is TRBJ1-1 and V is TRBV5-1, with D unresolved. The ends were cut back, 0 bases at V and 2 bases at J, with 8 bases in the middle. The germline gives CDR1 SGHRS, CDR2 YFSETQ. This CDR3 has 14 residues. CDR3 bases: TGCGCCAGCAGCTTGGGGGAGGTTAACACTGAAGCTTTCTTT. Translating it yields CASSLGEVNTEAFF.

The J gene is TRBJ2-1, the V gene TRBV4-1, with 9 nucleotides matching TRBD2. Per the germline V gene, CDR1 is MGHRA and CDR2 is YSYEKL. J gave up 10 bases and V 3 bases, and 22 bases lay outside the gene matches. CDR3 length: 19 amino acids. CDR3 residues: CASSQGALRGGVPPSEQFF. Here the CDR3 DNA reads TGCGCCAGCAGCCAGGGAGCCCTGCGGGGGGGTGTCCCTCCATCCGAGCAGTTCTTC.

This chain links TRBV6-1 with TRBJ1-3, with 7 bases aligning to TRBD1. The CDR3 spans 15 residues. With 7 bases clipped from V and 0 bases from J, the junction kept 6 bases outside the gene matches. The germline gives CDR1 MNHNS, CDR2 SASEGT. CDR3 sequence reads: CASKTGTASGNTIYF. The CDR3 region has the DNA TGTGCCAGCAAGACCGGGACAGCCTCTGGAAACACCATATATTTT.

About this clone itself: This specimen includes other DNA sequences encoding the same CDR3. The chain has TRBV5-1 and TRBJ2-7, with 8 nucleotides matching TRBD1. There are 14 residues in the CDR3. In germline, CDR1 is SGHRS, CDR2 YFSETQ. V shed 3 bases and J 1 base; nucleotides not matched to a gene: 3. The CDR3 reads CASSSGTGSYEQYF. Here the CDR3 DNA reads TGCGCCAGCAGCTCCGGGACAGGATCCTACGAGCAGTACTTC.

On this clone: This specimen includes other DNA sequences encoding the same CDR3. The chain couples TRBV7-9 to TRBJ2-7, with D hard to call. V was trimmed by 5 bases and J by 1 base, leaving 9 bases between them. Germline V lookup: CDR1 SEHNR, CDR2 FQNEAQ (reference sequence). This CDR3 is 13 amino acids long. The DNA for the CDR3 is TGTGCCAGCAGCGCAACGGGTTCCTACGAGCAGTACTTC. This sequence encodes CASSATGSYEQYF.

The genes are TRBV6-5 and TRBJ2-7, with TRBD1 as a possible D gene (6 bases). The CDR3 contains 15 residues. The germline V gene encodes CDR1 MNHEY and CDR2 SVGAGI. V was pared by 2 bases and J by 3 bases, with 14 bases between. The CDR3 DNA is TGTGCCAGCAGTTACGAGTGGGGGCGCCTCTACGAGCAGTACTTC. It codes for CASSYEWGRLYEQYF.

This rearrangement joins TRBV27 to TRBJ2-1; the D gene is possibly TRBD2 (5 bases). The CDR3 loop spans 11 amino acids. Germline V gene data show CDR1 as MNHEY and CDR2 as SMNVEV (reference sequence). V was shortened by 5 bases and J by 7 bases, with 6 bases between the two germline ends. The CDR3 DNA reads as TGTGCCAGCAGTATAGCGAATGAGCAGTTCTTC. Translating gives CASSIANEQFF.

This chain joins TRBV5-1 and TRBJ2-3, with 11 bases aligning to TRBD2. The CDR3 has 20 residues. Trimming at V came to 0 bases and at J to 4 bases, leaving 16 bases not matched to a gene. Germline V lookup: CDR1 SGHRS, CDR2 YFSETQ. The CDR3, as DNA: TGCGCCAGCAGCTTGGTGGTGACTAGCGGGGCCCTACCCCCCTCAGATACGCAGTATTTT. This gives the protein CASSLVVTSGALPPSDTQYF.

The V and J genes are TRBV28 and TRBJ2-1; 11 positions match TRBD2. Germline V gene lookup returns CDR1 MDHEN and CDR2 SYDVKM. The V gene end was trimmed by 6 bases and the J gene end by 8 bases; junction bases not matched to a gene: 6. The CDR3 has 14 residues. CDR3 sequence: CASSTSGSIDEQFF. The CDR3, as DNA: TGTGCCAGCAGCACTAGCGGGAGTATCGATGAGCAGTTCTTC.

The V gene is TRBV10-1, the J gene TRBJ1-1; 7 bases are a match to TRBD1. The CDR3 consists of 13 residues. Trimming removed 4 bases from V and 4 bases from J; junction bases left unmatched: 3. Germline V CDR1 and CDR2: WNHNN, SYGVQD (reference sequence). CDR3 sequence (DNA): TGCGCCAGCAGTGGACAGGGAGGCACTGAAGCTTTCTTT. Translation gives CASSGQGGTEAFF.

The CDR3 DNA sequence: TGTGCCAGCAGTACTCCGAAGGGGGCTACCAATGAAAAACTGTTTTTT. Residues: CASSTPKGATNEKLFF. The rearrangement joins TRBV11-2 to TRBJ1-4, with TRBD1 matching over 7 bases. Trimming at V came to 6 bases and at J to 5 bases, leaving 12 bases not matched to a gene. Germline CDR1 reads SGHAT; CDR2 reads FQNNGV. The CDR3 is made up of 16 amino acids.

The CDR3 sequence: CASSTRGLGGYTF. The DNA for the CDR3 is TGTGCCAGTAGTACCAGGGGGCTCGGTGGCTACACCTTC. This sequence joins TRBV19 and TRBJ1-2; TRBD1 aligns across 8 bases. This CDR3 is built from 13 residues. From germline, CDR1 is LNHDA and CDR2 SQIVND (reference sequence). V shed 4 bases, J shed 7 bases, and the junction held 5 bases outside the gene matches. The full variable domain, in which reference TRBV19 and TRBJ1-2 provide the parts outside the CDR3, is DGGITQSPKYLFRKEGQNVTLSCEQNLNHDAMYWYRQDPGQGLRLIYYSQIVNDFQKGDIAEGYSVSREKKESFPLTVTSAQKNPTAFYLCASSTRGLGGYTFGSGTRLTVV.

V usage is TRBV19 and J usage is TRBJ2-3; 8 positions agree with TRBD1. V was pared by 8 bases and J by 1 base, with 8 bases of the junction left unmatched. Germline V lookup: CDR1 LNHDA, CDR2 SQIVND (reference sequence). This CDR3 spans 15 amino acids. The CDR3 reads CASRRGLRGTDTQYF. The CDR3 bases are TGTGCCAGTCGCAGGGGGCTGCGAGGCACAGATACGCAGTATTTT.

The genes are TRBV4-1 and TRBJ2-5, with D possibly being TRBD1 (6 bases). The CDR3 is made up of 17 amino acids. Looked up from germline, CDR1 is MGHRA and CDR2 is YSYEKL. The V gene lost 0 bases and the J gene lost 5 bases, with 19 bases spanning the gap. CDR3 residues: CASSQDRGSGIVETQYF. For the CDR3, the DNA is TGCGCCAGCAGCCAAGATAGGGGGTCCGGAATTGTGGAGACCCAGTACTTC.

This sequence joins TRBV6-1 and TRBJ1-3, with a possible D match to TRBD1 (6 bases). Germline CDR1 MNHNS, CDR2 SASEGT. The V gene lost 5 bases and the J gene lost 4 bases, with 12 bases spanning the gap. The CDR3 sequence is 14 residues long. CDR3 in DNA: TGTGCCAGCAGTCGGCAGGGGTCCGGAAACACCATATATTTT. This translates into CASSRQGSGNTIYF.

The rearrangement uses TRBV6-5 and TRBJ2-7, with TRBD2 matching over 12 bases. The CDR3 runs 15 residues. With 6 bases clipped from V and 0 bases from J, the junction kept 3 bases outside the gene matches. CDR1 MNHEY and CDR2 SVGAGI come from the germline V gene. CDR3: CASRLTSGSSYEQYF. In DNA, the CDR3 is TGTGCCAGCAGGCTGACTAGCGGGAGCTCCTACGAGCAGTACTTC.

This clone was detected once. The chain links TRBV19 to TRBJ2-7; 7 bases map to TRBD1. V shed 4 bases, J shed 3 bases, and the junction held 6 bases outside the gene matches. The germline V gene encodes CDR1 LNHDA and CDR2 SQIVND (reference sequence). This CDR3 is 14 amino acids long. Written as DNA, the CDR3 is TGTGCCAGTAGTAAACAGGGGACGGACTACGAGCAGTACTTC. Its translation is CASSKQGTDYEQYF.

V gene TRBV25-1 combines with J gene TRBJ2-6; D possibly corresponds to TRBD1 (6 bases). CDR1 is MGHDK and CDR2 is SYGVNS in the germline V gene. Deletions cut 8 bases from V and 3 bases from J, with 17 bases between. This CDR3 has 16 residues. DNA of the CDR3: TGTGCCAGCGAATTCTGGGGGCCCCTTGGGGCCAACGTCCTGACTTTC. It is translated as CASEFWGPLGANVLTF.

The chain uses TRBV21-1 and TRBJ2-3; the table's D call, TRBD2, was not checked against the DNA. TRBV21-1 is an annotated pseudogene. The CDR3 has 14 amino acids. CDR3: CASSTGTVTDTQYF. Here the CDR3 DNA reads TGTGCCAGCAGCACCGGGACTGTCACAGATACGCAGTATTTT.

The chain joins TRBV13 to TRBJ1-1; TRBD1 matches at 9 bases. CDR1 is PRHDT, CDR2 FYEKMQ, per germline (reference sequence). The CDR3 consists of 16 residues. With 5 bases clipped from V and 6 bases from J, the junction kept 13 bases outside the gene matches. CDR3 in amino acids: CASSERGQGIVAEAFF. CDR3 nucleotides: TGTGCCAGCAGCGAAAGGGGACAGGGAATTGTGGCTGAAGCTTTCTTT. Combining the CDR3 with reference TRBV13 and TRBJ1-1 gives the whole variable domain AAGVIQSPRHLIKEKRETATLKCYPIPRHDTVYWYQQGPGQDPQFLISFYEKMQSDKGSIPDRFSAQQFSDYHSELNMSSLELGDSALYFCASSERGQGIVAEAFFGQGTRLTVV.

The V call is TRBV19, the J call TRBJ2-2; 8 bases match TRBD2. The CDR3 loop spans 14 amino acids. Trimming removed 7 bases from V and 0 bases from J; junction bases left unmatched: 1. Germline-derived CDR1 and CDR2 are LNHDA and SQIVND (reference sequence). The CDR3: CASKRESNTGELFF. The CDR3 DNA sequence: TGTGCCAGTAAGCGGGAGTCGAACACCGGGGAGCTGTTTTTT.

CDR3 loop: CASTFDQGGTEAFF. In DNA, the CDR3 is TGTGCCAGCACCTTTGACCAGGGCGGCACTGAAGCTTTCTTT. The chain carries TRBV5-4 and TRBJ1-1; a weak D match, TRBD1 (5 bases). This CDR3 contains 14 residues. With 6 bases removed from V and 4 bases from J, the gap between germline ends came to 16 bases. Germline CDR1 SGHNT, CDR2 YYREEE (reference sequence).

This clone appeared a single time. The rearrangement uses TRBV7-8 and TRBJ2-7; TRBD2 matches at 9 bases. Germline assignment: CDR1 SGHVS and CDR2 FQNEAQ. The V gene end was trimmed by 6 bases and the J gene end by 3 bases; junction bases not matched to a gene: 9. The CDR3 length is 15 residues. The CDR3 DNA is TGTGCCAGCAGTCAAAGGGCGGGGGGGATCTACGAGCAGTACTTC. It codes for CASSQRAGGIYEQYF.

This clone was counted a single time. V is TRBV5-4 and J is TRBJ2-2, with 9 bases identical to TRBD2. Germline V CDR1 and CDR2: SGHNT, YYREEE (reference sequence). The V gene end was trimmed by 4 bases and the J gene end by 2 bases; junction bases not matched to a gene: 6. This CDR3 has 16 amino acids. The CDR3 here is CASSQGLAKNTGELFF. As DNA, the CDR3 is TGTGCCAGCAGCCAGGGACTAGCTAAAAACACCGGGGAGCTGTTTTTT.

The chain joins TRBV7-9 to TRBJ1-2; tentative D call: TRBD1 (5 bases). Per the germline V gene, CDR1 is SEHNR and CDR2 is FQNEAQ (reference sequence). The CDR3 is 14 residues long. The V gene lost 2 bases and the J gene lost 7 bases, with 14 bases spanning the gap. The CDR3 protein is CASSLIGGRGGYTF. The CDR3 DNA follows: TGTGCCAGCAGCTTAATCGGGGGGAGGGGTGGCTACACCTTC.